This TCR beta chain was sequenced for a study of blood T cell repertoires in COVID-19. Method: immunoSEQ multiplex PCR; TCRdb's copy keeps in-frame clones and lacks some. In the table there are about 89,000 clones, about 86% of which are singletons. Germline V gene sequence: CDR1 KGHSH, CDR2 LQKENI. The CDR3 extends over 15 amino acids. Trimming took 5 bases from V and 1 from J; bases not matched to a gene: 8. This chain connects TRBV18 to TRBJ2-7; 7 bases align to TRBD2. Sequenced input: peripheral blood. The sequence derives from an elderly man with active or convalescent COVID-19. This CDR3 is CASSAERDSSYEQYF. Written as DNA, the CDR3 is TGTGCCAGCTCAGCCGAGCGGGACTCTTCCTACGAGCAGTACTTC.